The T cell receptor beta chain under discussion was sequenced for a study of cytomegalovirus exposure and HLA in healthy donors. This clone was counted between two and nine times. V was clipped by 6 bases and J by 4 bases; unmatched bases: 9. The CDR3 runs to 16 residues. Germline lookup yields CDR1 SEHNR and CDR2 FQNEAQ (reference sequence). The primer mix had 60 Vbeta and 13 Jbeta primers. The method was immunoSEQ multiplex PCR; TCRdb's version includes in-frame clones alone and lacks a portion of them. The table lists 100,000 or so clones, 75% to 85% of them singletons, with just under 4% in the top ten.

The receptor was derived from a woman between 50 and 59 years old in good health and CMV-seropositive. The chain joins TRBV7-9 to TRBJ2-2, with 9 bases lining up with TRBD2. Sequenced material: PBMCs. The CDR3 sequence is CASSVGAGGITGELFF. The CDR3 nucleotides are TGTGCCAGCAGTGTCGGAGCGGGGGGAATCACCGGGGAGCTGTTTTTT.